This TCR beta chain was identified in a study of T cell repertoires in cytomegalovirus infection. Across the whole study: CMV epitopes, recently identified HLA-C-restricted and well-studied HLA-B-restricted, were used. CMV infection and matching HLA type were both indicated by public TCR beta signatures.

The table lists this clonotype with many counts. Its antigen is undetermined. Study-level points and caveats: Clonotypes of TCR beta that were HLA-C-restricted and CMV-specific dominated the ex vivo response.

Germline lookup yields CDR1 SGDLS and CDR2 YYNGEE. CDR3 length: 17 amino acids. The junction had 9 bases not matched to a gene; V was cut back by 1 base and J by 1 base. TCRdb reanalysed the reads using MiXCR and keeps one entry per CDR3 protein. The sample has 650,000 to 850,000 distinct CDR3 sequences, 25% to 35% seen once. The source was cultured CD8+ T cells from PBMCs, collected from culture after CMV antigen stimulation. The genes are TRBV9 and TRBJ2-5, with TRBD1 matching 8 bases. The sequence was collected from a human donor in good health (CMV status not recorded). Some clones in this sample may be carry-over from other donors' samples. CDR3 amino acids: CASSVSVGTGIQETQYF. Here the CDR3 DNA reads TGTGCCAGCAGCGTATCTGTCGGGACAGGAATCCAAGAGACCCAGTACTTC.